This is a list of T cell receptor beta chains from one sample in a study of T cell responses to AZD1222 COVID-19 vaccine. TCRdb's table, derived via immunoSEQ multiplex PCR, lists solely in-frame clones and lacks some. The repertoire has about 150,000 clones, about 93% of them found once; the top ten carry roughly 7.1%. The sample in question was peripheral blood, obtained 28 days after the second AZD1222 dose. Receptor source: an adult who received the AZD1222 COVID-19 vaccine. CDR3s include the opening cysteine and the closing phenylalanine or tryptophan. D genes are given only for firm matches. Rows give clone size only sometimes, using once, few, many, or a class for an expanded clone.

clone_size: NA
j_call: TRBJ1-3
v_call: TRBV19
d_call: NA
cdr3_aa: CASMGGDSYSGNTIYF
cdr3_nt: TGTGCCAGTATGGGGGGAGACAGCTACTCTGGAAACACCATATATTTT

clone_size: NA
j_call: TRBJ1-4
v_call: TRBV29-1
d_call: NA
cdr3_aa: CSVGVYRSSGEKLFF
cdr3_nt: TGCAGCGTCGGTGTATACAGGTCGTCGGGGGAAAAACTGTTTTTT

clone_size: NA
j_call: TRBJ2-1
v_call: TRBV2
d_call: NA
cdr3_aa: CASSGFPYNEQFF
cdr3_nt: TGTGCCAGCAGTGGTTTTCCCTACAATGAGCAGTTCTTC

clone_size: NA
j_call: TRBJ2-3
v_call: TRBV5-1
d_call: NA
cdr3_aa: CASSPPEGTDTQYF
cdr3_nt: TGCGCCAGCAGCCCACCCGAGGGAACGGATACGCAGTATTTT

clone_size: NA
j_call: TRBJ1-2
v_call: TRBV10-1
d_call: NA
cdr3_aa: CASSDQKSGKGYTF
cdr3_nt: TGCGCCAGCAGTGACCAAAAATCGGGGAAAGGCTACACCTTC

clone_size: NA
j_call: TRBJ2-7
v_call: TRBV10-1
d_call: TRBD1
cdr3_aa: CASSIAGTVSSYEQYF
cdr3_nt: TGCGCCAGCAGTATAGCCGGGACAGTGAGCTCCTACGAGCAGTACTTC

clone_size: NA
j_call: TRBJ1-2
v_call: TRBV6-2/TRBV6-3
d_call: TRBD1
cdr3_aa: CASSYSTGTQDYGYTF
cdr3_nt: TGTGCCAGCAGTTACTCGACAGGGACACAAGACTATGGCTACACCTTC

clone_size: NA
j_call: TRBJ2-5
v_call: TRBV2
d_call: TRBD2
cdr3_aa: CASRETSGVTQYF
cdr3_nt: TGTGCCAGCAGGGAAACTAGCGGGGTGACCCAGTACTTC

clone_size: NA
j_call: TRBJ1-2
v_call: TRBV5-5
d_call: TRBD1
cdr3_aa: CASRLDRGQHYGYTF
cdr3_nt: TGTGCCAGCAGGTTGGACAGGGGGCAGCACTATGGCTACACCTTC

clone_size: NA
j_call: TRBJ1-6
v_call: TRBV2
d_call: NA
cdr3_aa: CASSETLPTEYYNSPLHF
cdr3_nt: TGTGCCAGCAGTGAAACCCTACCGACAGAGTATTATAATTCACCCCTCCACTTT

clone_size: NA
j_call: TRBJ2-1
v_call: TRBV11-3
d_call: NA
cdr3_aa: CASSLTGGYNEQFF
cdr3_nt: TGTGCCAGCAGCTTAACTGGGGGCTACAATGAGCAGTTCTTC

clone_size: NA
j_call: TRBJ1-2
v_call: TRBV5-1
d_call: TRBD1
cdr3_aa: CASSLQGQGAHGYTF
cdr3_nt: TGCGCCAGCAGCTTGCAGGGACAGGGGGCACATGGCTACACCTTC

clone_size: NA
j_call: TRBJ1-2
v_call: TRBV25-1
d_call: NA
cdr3_aa: CASSDMWVRAGYTF
cdr3_nt: TGTGCCAGCAGTGATATGTGGGTACGTGCCGGCTACACCTTC

clone_size: NA
j_call: TRBJ2-7
v_call: TRBV4-1
d_call: TRBD2
cdr3_aa: CASSQDPPLGGVHEQYF
cdr3_nt: TGCGCCAGCAGCCAAGACCCCCCCTTGGGAGGGGTCCACGAGCAGTACTTC

clone_size: NA
j_call: TRBJ1-1
v_call: TRBV11-2
d_call: NA
cdr3_aa: CASSLGVGGSNTEAFF
cdr3_nt: TGTGCCAGCAGCTTAGGAGTCGGGGGATCGAACACTGAAGCTTTCTTT

clone_size: once
j_call: TRBJ1-5
v_call: TRBV19
d_call: NA
cdr3_aa: CASSIPYGSSNQPQHF
cdr3_nt: TGTGCCAGTAGTATCCCCTATGGGTCTAGCAATCAGCCCCAGCATTTT

clone_size: medium-sized
j_call: TRBJ1-2
v_call: TRBV18
d_call: NA
cdr3_aa: CASSPGPAYGYTF
cdr3_nt: TGTGCCAGCTCACCAGGGCCGGCCTATGGCTACACCTTC

clone_size: once
j_call: TRBJ2-1
v_call: TRBV7-7
d_call: TRBD2
cdr3_aa: CASSRSLAGGNNEQFF
cdr3_nt: TGTGCTAGCAGCCGCTCTTTAGCGGGGGGAAACAATGAGCAGTTCTTC

clone_size: NA
j_call: TRBJ1-1
v_call: TRBV6-5
d_call: NA
cdr3_aa: CASSYGYLMNTEAFF
cdr3_nt: TGTGCCAGCAGTTACGGATACCTAATGAACACTGAAGCTTTCTTT

clone_size: NA
j_call: TRBJ1-5
v_call: TRBV4-2
d_call: NA
cdr3_aa: CASSQERGQPQHF
cdr3_nt: TGTGCCAGCAGCCAAGAGAGGGGGCAGCCCCAGCATTTT

clone_size: NA
j_call: TRBJ2-3
v_call: TRBV15
d_call: TRBD2
cdr3_aa: CATSGPLTSGGAGTQYF
cdr3_nt: TGTGCCACCAGCGGACCCCTGACTAGCGGGGGGGCGGGTACGCAGTATTTT

clone_size: NA
j_call: TRBJ2-3
v_call: TRBV6-5
d_call: NA
cdr3_aa: CASSKERGTDTQYF
cdr3_nt: TGTGCCAGCAGTAAGGAAAGGGGCACAGATACGCAGTATTTT

clone_size: NA
j_call: TRBJ2-5
v_call: TRBV27
d_call: NA
cdr3_aa: CASSLWDNQETQYF
cdr3_nt: TGTGCCAGCAGTTTGTGGGACAACCAAGAGACCCAGTACTTC

clone_size: NA
j_call: TRBJ2-2
v_call: TRBV19
d_call: NA
cdr3_aa: CASSMGLRGGELFF
cdr3_nt: TGTGCCAGTAGTATGGGCCTCCGGGGCGGGGAGCTGTTTTTT

clone_size: NA
j_call: TRBJ2-2
v_call: TRBV4-1
d_call: NA
cdr3_aa: CASSQEEGGVLTGELFF
cdr3_nt: TGCGCCAGCAGCCAAGAGGAGGGGGGCGTCCTGACCGGGGAGCTGTTTTTT

clone_size: NA
j_call: TRBJ2-7
v_call: TRBV7-8
d_call: NA
cdr3_aa: CASRSGTHEQYF
cdr3_nt: TGTGCCAGCAGGTCCGGGACCCACGAGCAGTACTTC

clone_size: NA
j_call: TRBJ2-1
v_call: TRBV7-9
d_call: NA
cdr3_aa: CASSLDYNEQFF
cdr3_nt: TGTGCCAGCAGCTTAGATTACAATGAGCAGTTCTTC

clone_size: NA
j_call: TRBJ1-6
v_call: TRBV6-5
d_call: NA
cdr3_aa: CASRSRSPLHF
cdr3_nt: TGTGCCAGCAGGTCCCGATCACCCCTCCACTTT

clone_size: NA
j_call: TRBJ1-5
v_call: TRBV27
d_call: TRBD1
cdr3_aa: CASRIKGASSNQPQHF
cdr3_nt: TGTGCCAGCAGAATCAAGGGGGCGAGTAGCAATCAGCCCCAGCATTTT

clone_size: once
j_call: TRBJ2-7
v_call: TRBV28
d_call: NA
cdr3_aa: CASSLRGKSYEQYF
cdr3_nt: TGTGCCAGCAGTTTAAGGGGGAAATCATACGAGCAGTACTTC

clone_size: NA
j_call: TRBJ1-5
v_call: TRBV27
d_call: NA
cdr3_aa: CASRKHGNSNQPQHF
cdr3_nt: TGTGCCAGCCGTAAACACGGGAATAGCAATCAGCCCCAGCATTTT

clone_size: NA
j_call: TRBJ1-5
v_call: TRBV5-6
d_call: NA
cdr3_aa: CASSLVGSNQPQHF
cdr3_nt: TGTGCCAGCAGCTTGGTGGGTAGCAATCAGCCCCAGCATTTT

clone_size: NA
j_call: TRBJ2-6
v_call: TRBV4-2
d_call: NA
cdr3_aa: CASSQDFGRRGANVLTF
cdr3_nt: TGTGCCAGCAGCCAAGATTTCGGGCGCCGTGGGGCCAACGTCCTGACTTTC

clone_size: NA
j_call: TRBJ2-2
v_call: TRBV19
d_call: TRBD2
cdr3_aa: CASRPGLAATGELFF
cdr3_nt: TGTGCCAGCCGCCCGGGACTAGCAGCTACCGGGGAGCTGTTTTTT

clone_size: NA
j_call: TRBJ2-7
v_call: TRBV7-6
d_call: NA
cdr3_aa: CASSLDRWDKKSSYEQYF
cdr3_nt: TGTGCCAGCAGCTTAGATCGGTGGGACAAGAAGAGCTCCTACGAGCAGTACTTC

clone_size: NA
j_call: TRBJ1-1
v_call: TRBV6-5
d_call: NA
cdr3_aa: CASSYDNTGTEAFF
cdr3_nt: TGTGCCAGCAGTTACGACAACACGGGGACTGAAGCTTTCTTT

clone_size: NA
j_call: TRBJ2-3
v_call: TRBV29-1
d_call: NA
cdr3_aa: CSVIIGGHDTQYF
cdr3_nt: TGCAGCGTCATCATCGGGGGACACGATACGCAGTATTTT

clone_size: NA
j_call: TRBJ1-6
v_call: TRBV30
d_call: NA
cdr3_aa: CAWTPLSGGDLHF
cdr3_nt: TGTGCCTGGACTCCGCTCAGCGGGGGCGATCTCCACTTT

clone_size: NA
j_call: TRBJ2-1
v_call: TRBV5-1
d_call: TRBD1
cdr3_aa: CASSLPTGGLRGEQFF
cdr3_nt: TGCGCCAGCAGCTTGCCGACAGGGGGTCTTCGCGGTGAGCAGTTCTTC

clone_size: few
j_call: TRBJ2-1
v_call: TRBV19
d_call: TRBD1
cdr3_aa: CASSIGAGGNEQFF
cdr3_nt: TGTGCCAGTAGTATAGGGGCAGGGGGCAATGAGCAGTTCTTC

clone_size: NA
j_call: TRBJ1-1
v_call: TRBV5-6
d_call: NA
cdr3_aa: CASSLAPGAAFF
cdr3_nt: TGTGCCAGCAGCTTGGCCCCAGGGGCGGCTTTCTTT

clone_size: NA
j_call: TRBJ2-5
v_call: TRBV16
d_call: NA
cdr3_aa: CASSQSSTQETQYF
cdr3_nt: TGTGCCAGCAGCCAATCGTCAACCCAAGAGACCCAGTACTTC

clone_size: once
j_call: TRBJ2-5
v_call: TRBV15
d_call: NA
cdr3_aa: CATSRDLAKRETQYF
cdr3_nt: TGTGCCACCAGCAGAGATCTAGCTAAACGGGAGACCCAGTACTTC

clone_size: once
j_call: TRBJ2-7
v_call: TRBV4-2
d_call: NA
cdr3_aa: CASSQYRVGEQYF
cdr3_nt: TGTGCCAGCAGCCAGTACAGGGTAGGGGAGCAGTACTTC

clone_size: NA
j_call: TRBJ2-2
v_call: TRBV3-1/TRBV3-2
d_call: NA
cdr3_aa: CASSQSGANTGELFF
cdr3_nt: TGTGCCAGCAGCCAGTCGGGTGCGAACACCGGGGAGCTGTTTTTT

clone_size: NA
j_call: TRBJ1-6
v_call: TRBV7-9
d_call: NA
cdr3_aa: CASSLDENSPLHF
cdr3_nt: TGTGCCAGCAGCTTAGATGAGAATTCACCCCTCCACTTT

clone_size: NA
j_call: TRBJ1-1
v_call: TRBV2
d_call: NA
cdr3_aa: CASSFQGSRDTEAFF
cdr3_nt: TGTGCCAGCAGTTTCCAGGGGAGTCGGGACACTGAAGCTTTCTTT

clone_size: NA
j_call: TRBJ1-6
v_call: TRBV7-9
d_call: TRBD1
cdr3_aa: CASSLPDRGNSPLHF
cdr3_nt: TGTGCCAGCAGCTTACCGGACAGGGGTAATTCACCCCTCCACTTT

clone_size: NA
j_call: TRBJ1-1
v_call: TRBV5-1
d_call: NA
cdr3_aa: CASSLAGMNTEAFF
cdr3_nt: TGCGCCAGCAGCTTGGCTGGGATGAACACTGAAGCTTTCTTT